The clone carrying this T cell receptor (beta chain) appeared a few times. The table came from immunoSEQ multiplex PCR; TCRdb's copy has only in-frame clones and leaves some out. The sample lists 110,000 or so clones, about 89% occurring once. This sample was included in a study of control samples from healthy donors and cancer patients. Sequenced sample: blood. This clonotype originated in a woman in her fifties or sixties in good health.

CDR3 in DNA: TGTGCCAGCTCACCATTCAAGGGTAGTATTGGCGAGCAGTACTTC. This codes for CASSPFKGSIGEQYF. The chain links TRBV18 to TRBJ2-7; D gene unclear. The CDR3 is 15 residues long. Trimming cost V 2 bases and J 6 bases, with 17 bases left between them. CDR1 KGHSH and CDR2 LQKENI come from the germline V gene.